What follows are 14 T cell receptor beta chains derived from one specimen sequenced in a study of T cell changes during pregnancy in multiple sclerosis. The table came from immunoSEQ multiplex PCR; TCRdb's copy has only in-frame clones and leaves some out. The top ten clones hold 6.5% to 8% of a sample with 20,000 to 25,000 clones, over 85% of them seen once. The sample consisted of CD8+ T cells from peripheral blood mononuclear cells, taken in the third trimester of pregnancy. The receptors originated from a female donor with multiple sclerosis, enrolled in a pregnancy study.

The chain carries TRBV15 and TRBJ2-6; D not certain. The germline gives CDR1 LNHNV, CDR2 YYDKDF (reference sequence). The CDR3 contains 15 residues. V gave up 0 bases and J gave up 0 bases, with 3 bases separating them. CDR3: CATSRDGSGANVLTF. CDR3 DNA: TGTGCCACCAGCAGAGACGGCTCTGGGGCCAACGTCCTGACTTTC.

Only one count was recorded for this clone. This rearrangement joins TRBV4-1 to TRBJ2-2, with D unresolved. Per the germline V gene, CDR1 is MGHRA and CDR2 is YSYEKL. Trimming left V 7 bases short and J 1 base short, with 4 bases between. This CDR3 is built from 12 residues. Written as DNA, the CDR3 is TGCGCCAGCACAGGGAACACCGGGGAGCTGTTTTTT. This gives the protein CASTGNTGELFF.

This chain uses TRBV4-1 with TRBJ2-1, with 7 bases aligning to TRBD2. The ends lost 2 bases at V and 3 bases at J; junction bases unmatched: 1. The germline gives CDR1 MGHRA, CDR2 YSYEKL. There are 14 residues in the CDR3. The CDR3 coding sequence is TGCGCCAGCAGCCAACAGCGGGGCTACAATGAGCAGTTCTTC. Encoded protein: CASSQQRGYNEQFF.

The V and J genes are TRBV7-9 and TRBJ1-1; D might be TRBD1 (5 bases). The CDR3 length is 14 residues. CDR1 SEHNR and CDR2 FQNEAQ come from the germline V gene (reference sequence). V lost 0 bases and J lost 3, with 8 bases in between. The CDR3 nucleotides read TGTGCCAGCAGCTTAGCCAGGGTGGACACTGAAGCTTTCTTT. It is translated as CASSLARVDTEAFF.

This clone was counted once. This chain joins TRBV27 and TRBJ2-7; 7 nucleotides align to TRBD1. Germline CDR1 MNHEY, CDR2 SMNVEV (reference sequence). The length of the CDR3 is 12 residues. V shed 6 bases, J shed 6 bases, and the junction held 5 bases outside the gene matches. The CDR3 sequence: CASRKQGSEQYF. The CDR3 nucleotides are TGTGCCAGCAGGAAACAGGGGTCCGAGCAGTACTTC.

V gene TRBV19 combines with J gene TRBJ1-2; 8 bases match TRBD1. The germline V gene encodes CDR1 LNHDA and CDR2 SQIVND (reference sequence). This CDR3 contains 14 residues. V lost 6 bases, J lost 4 bases, and 7 bases stayed unmatched. DNA of the CDR3: TGTGCCAGTAGCGCCGGGACAGGCTTCTATGGCTACACCTTC. This sequence encodes CASSAGTGFYGYTF.

The count of this clone is one. The chain has TRBV4-1 and TRBJ2-1, with TRBD2 identical over 14 bases. The CDR3 covers 14 residues. Trimming at V came to 9 bases and at J to 6 bases, leaving 4 bases not matched to a gene. From germline, CDR1 is MGHRA and CDR2 YSYEKL. DNA of the CDR3: TGCGCCAGTACCGGGACTAGCGGGAGCAATGAGCAGTTCTTC. Translating it yields CASTGTSGSNEQFF.

The rearrangement joins TRBV19 to TRBJ2-5; 7 bases match TRBD2. This CDR3 has 15 residues. Germline V gene lookup returns CDR1 LNHDA and CDR2 SQIVND (reference sequence). V was pared by 0 bases and J by 5 bases, with 6 bases of the junction left unmatched. The CDR3 here is CASSIETSIRETQYF. CDR3 in DNA: TGTGCCAGTAGTATAGAGACTAGCATACGGGAGACCCAGTACTTC.

The chain carries TRBV7-9 and TRBJ1-2, with a weak D call TRBD1 (5 bases). The CDR3 totals 14 residues. Per germline, CDR1 SEHNR and CDR2 FQNEAQ (reference sequence). V was pared by 6 bases and J by 7 bases, with 18 bases between. DNA of the CDR3: TGTGCCAGCAGTTCCTACGGGGGATCGGCTGGCTACACCTTC. Its protein is CASSSYGGSAGYTF. Full variable domain (outside the CDR3, taken from reference TRBV7-9 and TRBJ1-2): DTGVSQNPRHKITKRGQNVTFRCDPISEHNRLYWYRQTLGQGPEFLTYFQNEAQLEKSRLLSDRFSAERPKGSFSTLEIQRTEQGDSAMYLCASSSYGGSAGYTFGSGTRLTVV.

The chain has TRBV10-3 and TRBJ1-1; a weak D match, TRBD1 (6 bases). The V end was cut by 4 bases, the J end by 1 base, with 16 bases between. Germline CDR1 is ENHRY and CDR2 is SYGVKD. There are 16 residues in the CDR3. The DNA of the CDR3 is TGTGCCATCAGTGGCCGAGGGGGAGGGGAGAACACTGAAGCTTTCTTT. It yields the protein CAISGRGGGENTEAFF.

CDR3 in amino acids: CASSQDHQGLKAYEQYF. CDR3 in DNA: TGCGCCAGCAGCCAAGATCATCAGGGACTGAAAGCCTACGAGCAGTACTTC. The chain combines TRBV4-3 with TRBJ2-7, with D possibly being TRBD2 (6 bases). Germline CDR1 is LGHNA and CDR2 is YSLEER. Trimming stripped 0 bases from V and 2 bases from J, with 17 bases between. CDR3 length: 17 amino acids.

This rearrangement joins TRBV5-1 to TRBJ2-1; D call uncertain. The CDR3 has 14 amino acids. Trimming cost V 6 bases and J 0 bases, with 10 bases left between them. Germline V lookup: CDR1 SGHRS, CDR2 YFSETQ. The CDR3 protein is CASNKKTSYNEQFF. The CDR3 nucleotides are TGCGCCAGCAACAAGAAAACCTCCTACAATGAGCAGTTCTTC.

This sequence joins TRBV2 and TRBJ1-2; tentatively, D is TRBD1 (6 bases). Germline V lookup: CDR1 SNHLY, CDR2 FYNNEI. V lost 10 bases and J lost 5, with 14 bases in between. The CDR3 is 12 amino acids. The CDR3 nucleotides are TGTGCCACCCAGGGGATTCCTTATGGCTACACCTTC. It translates to CATQGIPYGYTF.

The chain recombines TRBV9 with TRBJ1-4, with D unclear. The V end was cut by 3 bases, the J end by 5 bases, with 14 bases between. CDR3 length equals 15 residues. Germline CDR1 is SGDLS and CDR2 is YYNGEE. The CDR3 loop reads CASSGVGSGNEKLFF. The CDR3 nucleotides read TGTGCCAGCAGCGGAGTGGGTTCAGGAAATGAAAAACTGTTTTTT.